There are a few counts of the clone carrying this TCR beta chain. The CDR3 covers 16 residues. Germline-derived CDR1 and CDR2 are MNHNS and SASEGT. V lost 2 bases and J lost 4, with 15 bases in between. These data belong to a study of blood T cells in healthy people across ages. For the second PCR, which ran for about 7 to 11 cycles, a sample-barcoded 5' primer and a J-beta primer mix were used. MiXCR, applied by TCRdb to the 5' RACE reads, yields one record per CDR3 protein. This sample has about 590,000 distinct CDR3 sequences, with approximately 30% found just once. This chain connects TRBV6-1 to TRBJ1-5; no definite D call. The sample comprised blood. The source is a woman aged 80 or over in good health. This CDR3 is CASSEWTWAGNQPQHF. In DNA form, the CDR3 reads TGTGCCAGCAGTGAATGGACGTGGGCAGGTAATCAGCCCCAGCATTTT.